The sequence of this T cell receptor beta chain was determined in a study of blood T cell repertoires in COVID-19. Produced via immunoSEQ multiplex PCR; TCRdb's table is partial and in-frame only. The repertoire holds around 130,000 clones, with approximately 80% as singletons. About this clone itself: At the DNA level, this CDR3 is encoded by other sequences in the same sample as well.

Germline values: CDR1 SGHRS, CDR2 YFSETQ. V was shortened by 0 bases and J by 1 base, with 8 bases between the two germline ends. The CDR3 extends over 15 amino acids. The rearrangement joins TRBV5-1 to TRBJ2-1, with D perhaps matching TRBD2 (6 bases). The sequence derives from a human donor in a cohort sampled during active COVID-19. The sample consisted of peripheral blood. This CDR3 reads CASSLGSGSYNEQFF. The CDR3 nucleotides are TGCGCCAGCAGCTTGGGAAGCGGGTCCTACAATGAGCAGTTCTTC.